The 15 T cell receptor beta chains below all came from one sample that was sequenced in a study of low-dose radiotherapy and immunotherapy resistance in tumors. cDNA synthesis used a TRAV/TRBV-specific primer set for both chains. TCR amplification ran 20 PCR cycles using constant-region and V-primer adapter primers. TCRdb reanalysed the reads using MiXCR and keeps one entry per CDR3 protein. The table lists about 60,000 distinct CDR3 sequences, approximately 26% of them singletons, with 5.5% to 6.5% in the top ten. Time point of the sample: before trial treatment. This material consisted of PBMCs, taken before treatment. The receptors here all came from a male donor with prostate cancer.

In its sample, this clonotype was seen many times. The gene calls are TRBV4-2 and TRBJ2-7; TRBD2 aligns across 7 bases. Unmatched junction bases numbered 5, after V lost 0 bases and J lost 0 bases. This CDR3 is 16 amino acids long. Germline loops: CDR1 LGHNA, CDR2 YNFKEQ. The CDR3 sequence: CASSQDAAGPSYEQYF. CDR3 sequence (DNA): TGTGCCAGCAGCCAAGATGCAGCGGGGCCCTCCTACGAGCAGTACTTC.

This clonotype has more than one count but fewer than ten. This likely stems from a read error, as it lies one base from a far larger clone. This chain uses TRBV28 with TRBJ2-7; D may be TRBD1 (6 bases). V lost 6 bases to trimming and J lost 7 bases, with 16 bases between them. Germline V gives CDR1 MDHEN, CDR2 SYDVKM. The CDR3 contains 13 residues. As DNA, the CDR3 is TGTGCCAGCAGGGGTTACAGGGAAGGTGAGCAGTACTTC. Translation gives CASRGYREGEQYF.

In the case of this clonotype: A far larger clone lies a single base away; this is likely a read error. The CDR3 is CVSSFPGRGTTEAFF. CDR3 in DNA: TGTGTCAGCAGCTTTCCGGGACGGGGAACGACTGAAGCTTTCTTT. The rearrangement joins TRBV6-6 to TRBJ1-1, with a possible D match to TRBD1 (5 bases). Germline V gene data show CDR1 as MNHNY and CDR2 as SVGAGI (reference sequence). This CDR3 contains 15 residues.

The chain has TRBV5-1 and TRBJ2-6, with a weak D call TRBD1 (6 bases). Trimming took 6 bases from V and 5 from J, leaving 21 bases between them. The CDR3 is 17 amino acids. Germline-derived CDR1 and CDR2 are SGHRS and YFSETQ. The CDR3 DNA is TGCGCCAGCAACGGACAGCCCTTAGGCGAGAGGGCCAACGTCCTGACTTTC. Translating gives CASNGQPLGERANVLTF.

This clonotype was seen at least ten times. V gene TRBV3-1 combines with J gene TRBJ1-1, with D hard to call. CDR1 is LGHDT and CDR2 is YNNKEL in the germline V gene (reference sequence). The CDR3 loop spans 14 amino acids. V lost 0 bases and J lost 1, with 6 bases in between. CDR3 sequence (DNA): TGTGCCAGCAGCCAAGATTTCCCGAACACTGAAGCTTTCTTT. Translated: CASSQDFPNTEAFF.

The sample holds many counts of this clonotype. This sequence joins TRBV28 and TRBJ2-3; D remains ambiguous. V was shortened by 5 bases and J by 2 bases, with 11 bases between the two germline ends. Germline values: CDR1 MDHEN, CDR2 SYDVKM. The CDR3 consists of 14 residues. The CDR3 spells CASSQPLTTDTQYF. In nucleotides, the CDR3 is TGTGCCAGCAGTCAACCCCTTACCACAGATACGCAGTATTTT. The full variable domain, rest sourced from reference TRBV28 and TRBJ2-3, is DVKVTQSSRYLVKRTGEKVFLECVQDMDHENMFWYRQDPGLGLRLIYFSYDVKMKEKGDIPEGYSVSREKKERFSLILESASTNQTSMYLCASSQPLTTDTQYFGPGTRLTVL.

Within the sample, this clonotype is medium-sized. The CDR3 coding sequence is TGTGCCAGCACCGACCCCGGGACTAGTTCCCATGAGCAGTTCTTC. This encodes CASTDPGTSSHEQFF. The chain employs TRBV5-4 and TRBJ2-1; 8 bases agree with TRBD2. V lost 6 bases to trimming and J lost 8 bases; unmatched junction nucleotides: 13. The CDR3 covers 15 residues. CDR1 is SGHNT, CDR2 YYREEE, per germline (reference sequence).

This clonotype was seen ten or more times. The CDR3 nucleotides read TGCAGCGTTGGGCCCAACACTGAAGCTTTCTTT. Amino acid sequence: CSVGPNTEAFF. The V and J genes are TRBV29-1 and TRBJ1-1; D not resolved. Germline V gene lookup returns CDR1 SQVTM and CDR2 ANQGSEA. The V and J ends lost 4 bases and 2 bases respectively, with 5 bases between them. CDR3 size: 11 residues.

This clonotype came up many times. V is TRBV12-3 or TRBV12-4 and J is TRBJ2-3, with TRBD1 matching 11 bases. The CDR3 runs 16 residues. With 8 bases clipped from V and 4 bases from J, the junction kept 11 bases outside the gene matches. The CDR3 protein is CASGPDRGQGADTQYF. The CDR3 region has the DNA TGTGCCAGCGGGCCGGACAGGGGGCAGGGGGCAGATACGCAGTATTTT.

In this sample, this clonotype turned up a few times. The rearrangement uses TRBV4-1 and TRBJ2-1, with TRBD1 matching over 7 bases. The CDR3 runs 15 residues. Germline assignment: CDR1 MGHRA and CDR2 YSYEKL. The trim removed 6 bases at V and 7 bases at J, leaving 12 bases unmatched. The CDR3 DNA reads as TGCGCCAGCAGAGACAGGGTGAAATTGGGTAATGAGCAGTTCTTC. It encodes CASRDRVKLGNEQFF.

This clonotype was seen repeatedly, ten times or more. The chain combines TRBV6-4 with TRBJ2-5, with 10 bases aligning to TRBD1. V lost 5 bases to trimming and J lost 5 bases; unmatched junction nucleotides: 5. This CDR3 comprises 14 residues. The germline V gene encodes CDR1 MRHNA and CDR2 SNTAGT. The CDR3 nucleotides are TGTGCCAGCAGTAGGGACAGGGGTTCCGAGACCCAGTACTTC. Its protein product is CASSRDRGSETQYF.

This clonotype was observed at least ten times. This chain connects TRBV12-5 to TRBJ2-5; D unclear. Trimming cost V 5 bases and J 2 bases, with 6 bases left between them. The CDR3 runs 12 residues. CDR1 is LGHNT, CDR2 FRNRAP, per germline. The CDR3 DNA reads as TGTGCTAGTGGTCCCTCTCAAGAGACCCAGTACTTC. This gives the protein CASGPSQETQYF.

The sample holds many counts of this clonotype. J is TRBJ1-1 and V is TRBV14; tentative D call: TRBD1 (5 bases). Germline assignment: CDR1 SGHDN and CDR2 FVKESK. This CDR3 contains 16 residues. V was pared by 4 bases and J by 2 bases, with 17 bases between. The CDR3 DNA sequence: TGTGCCAGCAGCCTGAAAAACCCGGGGGGAAACACTGAAGCTTTCTTT. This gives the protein CASSLKNPGGNTEAFF. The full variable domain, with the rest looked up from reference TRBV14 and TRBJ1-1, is EAGVTQFPSHSVIEKGQTVTLRCDPISGHDNLYWYRRVMGKEIKFLLHFVKESKQDESGMPNNRFLAERTGGTYSTLKVQPAELEDSGVYFCASSLKNPGGNTEAFFGQGTRLTVV.

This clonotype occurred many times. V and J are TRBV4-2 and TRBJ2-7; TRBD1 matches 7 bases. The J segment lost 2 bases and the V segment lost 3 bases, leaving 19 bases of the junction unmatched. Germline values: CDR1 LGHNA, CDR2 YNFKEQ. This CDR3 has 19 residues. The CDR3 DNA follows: TGTGCCAGCAGCCACCCGGGACAGCCGAGGCTGGACGTACCCTACGAGCAGTACTTC. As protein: CASSHPGQPRLDVPYEQYF.

DNA of the CDR3: TGTGCCAGCAGAAAGGGAGGTGGGGCCAACGTCCTGACTTTC. Its translation: CASRKGGGANVLTF. The chain is built from TRBV6-6 and TRBJ2-6; the D gene is possibly TRBD2 (6 bases). Per the germline V gene, CDR1 is MNHNY and CDR2 is SVGAGI (reference sequence). Trimming shortened V by 6 bases and J by 3 bases, and 9 bases separated the two germline ends. The CDR3 runs 14 residues.